This T cell receptor (beta chain) derives from a study of CD4 T cells in relation to SARS-CoV-2 and coronaviruses. The unexposed donors gave CD4+ T cells in about 2010-2018, prior to COVID-19. CD4+ T cells were isolated from the cells after nine to eleven days of culture. Trimming removed 5 bases from V and 4 bases from J; junction bases left unmatched: 4. This CDR3 spans 14 amino acids. Germline CDR1 reads LGHNT; CDR2 reads FRNRAP. Using immunoSEQ multiplex PCR, the repertoire was profiled, and TCRdb retains in-frame clones only, with some absent. The repertoire consists of 16,000 or so clones, with roughly 85% occurring once and the leading ten covering about two fifths. For this clone: No antigen is known for it.

The sequence was collected from a human donor in good health. This chain uses TRBV12-5 with TRBJ2-7, with 11 bases that match TRBD1. The sample was CD4+ T cells from PBMCs, cultured in vitro. The CDR3 region has the DNA TGTGCTAGTGGTCCCGGACAGGGGGCGTACGAGCAGTACTTC. This encodes CASGPGQGAYEQYF.